The 2 T cell receptor beta chains below were found in one sample sequenced in a study of OX40 agonist ivuxolimab in advanced cancers. Using immunoSEQ multiplex PCR, the repertoire was profiled, and TCRdb retains in-frame clones only, with some absent. Among more than 30,000 clones listed, roughly nine tenths were seen once. The sample consisted of CD4+ or CD8+ T cells sorted from blood, taken in a trial of the OX40 agonist ivuxolimab. These receptors were collected from an adult with an advanced solid tumor such as melanoma, head and neck, liver or kidney cancer.

The genes are TRBV11-2 and TRBJ2-3; D ambiguous. The CDR3 covers 12 residues. Germline V lookup: CDR1 SGHAT, CDR2 FQNNGV. V shed 0 bases and J shed 2 bases, with 0 bases lying between them. CDR3: CASSLDTDTQYF. In DNA form, the CDR3 reads TGTGCCAGCAGCTTAGACACAGATACGCAGTATTTT.

The chain carries TRBV9 and TRBJ2-3; the D call may be TRBD1 or TRBD2 (6 bases each). Deletions cut 4 bases from V and 4 bases from J, with 16 bases between. Germline CDR1 and CDR2: SGDLS and YYNGEE. This CDR3 is 15 amino acids long. The CDR3 bases are TGTGCCAGCAGCCCCGGGGGCGCGAGGTCAGATACGCAGTATTTT. This translates into CASSPGGARSDTQYF.